Listed below are T cell receptor beta chains from one sample, sequenced in a study of human T cells and chemical hapten exposure. TCRdb fed the RACE reads into MiXCR, producing one record per CDR3 protein. This sample has about 92,000 distinct CDR3 sequences, with around 10% found just once. The input for sequencing was whole blood, taken in connection with sensitization to the hapten diphenylcyclopropenone (DPC). All receptors derive from a woman aged 40-49 years with alopecia areata. Some clones in this sample may be carry-over from other donors' samples. Each CDR3 is given with its conserved first and last residue. The order of the fields is clone size, D gene, V gene, J gene, CDR3 protein, CDR3 DNA. The D gene is left open where the match is weak. Clone size is stated in some rows and not others, as once, few, many or a class when expanded.

abundance: -
d_gene: TRBD2
v_gene: TRBV12-3/TRBV12-4
j_gene: TRBJ2-1
CDR3aa: CASSLRGTSSYNEQFF
CDR3nt: TGTGCCAGCAGTTTAAGGGGGACTAGCTCCTACAATGAGCAGTTCTTC

abundance: -
d_gene: TRBD1
v_gene: TRBV20-1
j_gene: TRBJ1-5
CDR3aa: CSASTTGGVYSNQPQHF
CDR3nt: TGCAGTGCTAGTACAACAGGGGGCGTCTATAGCAATCAGCCCCAGCATTTT

abundance: -
d_gene: -
v_gene: TRBV18
j_gene: TRBJ1-3
CDR3aa: CASSPPPPGNTIYF
CDR3nt: TGTGCCAGCTCACCACCTCCCCCTGGAAACACCATATATTTT

abundance: few
d_gene: TRBD1
v_gene: TRBV30
j_gene: TRBJ2-1
CDR3aa: CAWSRDSQPYNEQFF
CDR3nt: TGTGCCTGGAGTCGGGACAGCCAACCATACAATGAGCAGTTCTTC

abundance: once
d_gene: -
v_gene: TRBV11-2
j_gene: TRBJ2-7
CDR3aa: CASRLLGGRASYEQYF
CDR3nt: TGTGCCAGCAGACTACTGGGGGGTAGGGCCTCCTACGAGCAGTACTTC

abundance: few
d_gene: -
v_gene: TRBV4-1
j_gene: TRBJ2-3
CDR3aa: CASSRFLLRMDTDTQYF
CDR3nt: TGCGCCAGCAGTCGATTCCTCCTAAGAATGGACACAGATACGCAGTATTTT

abundance: few
d_gene: -
v_gene: TRBV3-1
j_gene: TRBJ2-6
CDR3aa: CASSQEQGLALVSGANVLTF
CDR3nt: TGTGCCAGCAGCCAAGAGCAGGGGTTGGCCCTCGTATCTGGGGCCAACGTCCTGACTTTC

abundance: few
d_gene: -
v_gene: TRBV11-2
j_gene: TRBJ2-3
CDR3aa: CASSWGASTDTQYF
CDR3nt: TGTGCCAGCAGCTGGGGGGCTAGCACAGATACGCAGTATTTT

abundance: few
d_gene: -
v_gene: TRBV7-2
j_gene: TRBJ2-3
CDR3aa: CASSSRKGISTDTQYF
CDR3nt: TGTGCCAGCAGCTCCAGGAAGGGCATAAGCACAGATACGCAGTATTTT

abundance: -
d_gene: TRBD2
v_gene: TRBV14
j_gene: TRBJ2-3
CDR3aa: CASSQDRGEYDTQYF
CDR3nt: TGTGCCAGCAGCCAAGATCGGGGGGAGTATGATACGCAGTATTTT

abundance: many
d_gene: -
v_gene: TRBV4-2
j_gene: TRBJ1-6
CDR3aa: CASSQPLTPGLNSPLHF
CDR3nt: TGTGCCAGCAGCCAACCCCTTACGCCAGGTTTGAATTCACCCCTCCACTTT

abundance: -
d_gene: -
v_gene: TRBV29-1
j_gene: TRBJ2-7
CDR3aa: CSVEVTVRGGEQYF
CDR3nt: TGCAGCGTTGAAGTAACGGTCAGGGGCGGCGAGCAGTACTTC

abundance: -
d_gene: -
v_gene: TRBV27
j_gene: TRBJ2-2
CDR3aa: CASSVQRQSGELFF
CDR3nt: TGTGCCAGCAGCGTCCAGCGACAGAGCGGGGAGCTGTTTTTT

abundance: many
d_gene: -
v_gene: TRBV19
j_gene: TRBJ1-1
CDR3aa: CASSIPPLSTEAFF
CDR3nt: TGTGCCAGTAGTATCCCGCCCTTGAGCACTGAAGCTTTCTTT

abundance: many
d_gene: -
v_gene: TRBV18
j_gene: TRBJ2-5
CDR3aa: CASSPTQETQYF
CDR3nt: TGTGCCAGCTCACCTACTCAAGAGACCCAGTACTTC

abundance: many
d_gene: TRBD2
v_gene: TRBV11-2
j_gene: TRBJ2-5
CDR3aa: CASSQGLAGQETQYF
CDR3nt: TGTGCCAGCAGCCAGGGACTAGCGGGACAAGAGACCCAGTACTTC

abundance: -
d_gene: -
v_gene: TRBV7-3
j_gene: TRBJ1-2
CDR3aa: CASSPGRGWGYTF
CDR3nt: TGTGCCAGCAGCCCCGGACGGGGCTGGGGCTACACCTTC

abundance: many
d_gene: TRBD1
v_gene: TRBV27
j_gene: TRBJ1-5
CDR3aa: CASSPLGQGATVPQHF
CDR3nt: TGTGCCAGCAGCCCCCTTGGACAGGGGGCGACTGTGCCCCAGCATTTT

abundance: few
d_gene: -
v_gene: TRBV7-8
j_gene: TRBJ2-5
CDR3aa: CASSLVESVRETQYF
CDR3nt: TGTGCCAGCAGCTTAGTTGAGTCAGTACGAGAGACCCAGTACTTC

abundance: -
d_gene: -
v_gene: TRBV28
j_gene: TRBJ2-1
CDR3aa: CASGTDPYNEQFF
CDR3nt: TGTGCCAGCGGTACGGACCCCTACAATGAGCAGTTCTTC

abundance: many
d_gene: TRBD2
v_gene: TRBV4-2
j_gene: TRBJ2-2
CDR3aa: CASSQDGLGANTGELFF
CDR3nt: TGTGCCAGCAGCCAAGACGGACTAGGGGCAAACACCGGGGAGCTGTTTTTT

abundance: many
d_gene: -
v_gene: TRBV18
j_gene: TRBJ2-2
CDR3aa: CASSPSRAGSGELFF
CDR3nt: TGTGCCAGCTCACCAAGCAGGGCAGGTTCCGGGGAGCTGTTTTTT

abundance: many
d_gene: -
v_gene: TRBV7-9
j_gene: TRBJ2-3
CDR3aa: CASWGLESTDTQYF
CDR3nt: TGTGCCAGTTGGGGCCTAGAGAGCACAGATACGCAGTATTTT

abundance: -
d_gene: -
v_gene: TRBV9
j_gene: TRBJ2-5
CDR3aa: CASSVKRTAETQYF
CDR3nt: TGTGCCAGCAGCGTAAAAAGGACAGCAGAGACCCAGTACTTC

abundance: -
d_gene: -
v_gene: TRBV6-6
j_gene: TRBJ2-6
CDR3aa: CASKSQWANSGANVLTF
CDR3nt: TGTGCCAGCAAAAGTCAGTGGGCAAATTCTGGGGCCAACGTCCTGACTTTC

abundance: few
d_gene: -
v_gene: TRBV11-2
j_gene: TRBJ1-2
CDR3aa: CASSSGGAYGYTF
CDR3nt: TGTGCCAGCAGCTCCGGGGGCGCCTATGGCTACACCTTC

abundance: many
d_gene: TRBD1
v_gene: TRBV24-1
j_gene: TRBJ1-1
CDR3aa: CATSDTQGAGTEAFF
CDR3nt: TGTGCCACCAGTGACACACAGGGGGCCGGCACTGAAGCTTTCTTT

abundance: many
d_gene: -
v_gene: TRBV7-2
j_gene: TRBJ1-6
CDR3aa: CASSLAWGTGGPLHF
CDR3nt: TGTGCCAGCAGCTTAGCGTGGGGGACGGGTGGACCCCTCCACTTT

abundance: -
d_gene: -
v_gene: TRBV19
j_gene: TRBJ2-4
CDR3aa: CASSDTPGDIQYF
CDR3nt: TGTGCCAGTAGTGACACTCCTGGGGACATTCAGTACTTC

abundance: -
d_gene: TRBD1
v_gene: TRBV20-1
j_gene: TRBJ1-1
CDR3aa: CSAVAGPFGTGDSGTEAFF
CDR3nt: TGCAGTGCCGTAGCGGGGCCGTTTGGGACAGGGGATTCGGGCACTGAAGCTTTCTTT

abundance: -
d_gene: TRBD2
v_gene: TRBV12-3/TRBV12-4
j_gene: TRBJ2-1
CDR3aa: CASSPGLAGGDNEQFF
CDR3nt: TGTGCCAGCAGTCCAGGTCTAGCGGGGGGTGACAATGAGCAGTTCTTC

abundance: few
d_gene: -
v_gene: TRBV4-3
j_gene: TRBJ1-6
CDR3aa: CASSQDNGARDSPLHF
CDR3nt: TGCGCCAGCAGCCAAGACAACGGGGCGCGGGATTCACCCCTCCACTTT

abundance: many
d_gene: -
v_gene: TRBV11-2
j_gene: TRBJ2-5
CDR3aa: CASSQRTDQETQYF
CDR3nt: TGTGCCAGCAGCCAACGGACAGATCAAGAGACCCAGTACTTC

abundance: many
d_gene: -
v_gene: TRBV9
j_gene: TRBJ2-1
CDR3aa: CASSPLGRRSSYNEQFF
CDR3nt: TGTGCCAGCAGCCCCCTCGGGCGGCGGAGCTCCTACAATGAGCAGTTCTTC

abundance: many
d_gene: TRBD2
v_gene: TRBV6-1
j_gene: TRBJ2-7
CDR3aa: CASSELSGGAYEQYF
CDR3nt: TGTGCCAGCAGTGAATTGAGCGGGGGGGCCTACGAGCAGTACTTC

abundance: few
d_gene: -
v_gene: TRBV19
j_gene: TRBJ2-7
CDR3aa: CASSIVSGRSYEQYF
CDR3nt: TGTGCCAGTAGTATAGTGTCGGGAAGGTCCTACGAGCAGTACTTC

abundance: -
d_gene: TRBD1
v_gene: TRBV4-1
j_gene: TRBJ1-1
CDR3aa: CASSRAGGDNTEAFF
CDR3nt: TGCGCCAGCAGCCGGGCAGGGGGGGATAACACTGAAGCTTTCTTT

abundance: many
d_gene: TRBD1
v_gene: TRBV5-1
j_gene: TRBJ1-2
CDR3aa: CASSLYQGDYGYTF
CDR3nt: TGCGCCAGCAGCTTGTACCAGGGGGACTATGGCTACACCTTC

abundance: many
d_gene: -
v_gene: TRBV13
j_gene: TRBJ2-7
CDR3aa: CASSLGLQSYEQYF
CDR3nt: TGTGCCAGCAGCTTAGGTTTACAGTCCTACGAGCAGTACTTC

abundance: few
d_gene: -
v_gene: TRBV28
j_gene: TRBJ1-3
CDR3aa: CASSRGGAGNTIYF
CDR3nt: TGTGCCAGCAGTCGGGGGGGAGCTGGAAACACCATATATTTT

abundance: -
d_gene: -
v_gene: TRBV28
j_gene: TRBJ2-7
CDR3aa: CASSFARTPRREQYF
CDR3nt: TGTGCCAGCAGTTTTGCCCGGACCCCCCGGCGCGAGCAGTACTTC

abundance: few
d_gene: -
v_gene: TRBV12-3/TRBV12-4
j_gene: TRBJ2-1
CDR3aa: CASSLVRGEQFF
CDR3nt: TGTGCCAGCAGTCTCGTGCGGGGTGAGCAGTTCTTC

abundance: few
d_gene: -
v_gene: TRBV12-5
j_gene: TRBJ1-2
CDR3aa: CASGLIGQRYGYTF
CDR3nt: TGTGCTAGTGGTTTGATAGGCCAACGCTATGGCTACACCTTC

abundance: few
d_gene: -
v_gene: TRBV19
j_gene: TRBJ2-7
CDR3aa: CASSRQQTSYEQYF
CDR3nt: TGTGCCAGTAGTCGACAGCAGACTTCCTACGAGCAGTACTTC

abundance: -
d_gene: -
v_gene: TRBV20-1
j_gene: TRBJ2-1
CDR3aa: CSARDRTGTYNEQFF
CDR3nt: TGCAGTGCTAGAGATAGAACAGGGACCTACAATGAGCAGTTCTTC

abundance: many
d_gene: TRBD2
v_gene: TRBV12-3/TRBV12-4
j_gene: TRBJ2-3
CDR3aa: CASRTQRGGKVDTQYF
CDR3nt: TGTGCCAGCAGAACCCAGCGGGGAGGGAAGGTAGATACGCAGTATTTT

abundance: -
d_gene: TRBD1
v_gene: TRBV28
j_gene: TRBJ2-7
CDR3aa: CASSLNRGYEQYF
CDR3nt: TGTGCCAGCAGTTTGAACAGGGGCTACGAGCAGTACTTC

abundance: many
d_gene: TRBD1
v_gene: TRBV7-8
j_gene: TRBJ2-1
CDR3aa: CASSDRVSDEQFF
CDR3nt: TGTGCCAGCAGCGACAGGGTTTCGGATGAGCAGTTCTTC

abundance: many
d_gene: -
v_gene: TRBV20-1
j_gene: TRBJ1-4
CDR3aa: CSASHGGANEKLFF
CDR3nt: TGCAGTGCTAGTCACGGGGGCGCGAATGAAAAACTGTTTTTT

abundance: many
d_gene: -
v_gene: TRBV4-1
j_gene: TRBJ2-3
CDR3aa: CASSPPGFPSTDTQYF
CDR3nt: TGCGCCAGCAGCCCTCCAGGGTTCCCTAGCACAGATACGCAGTATTTT

abundance: few
d_gene: -
v_gene: TRBV20-1
j_gene: TRBJ1-6
CDR3aa: CSGRQRGNSPLHF
CDR3nt: TGCAGTGGGCGGCAACGGGGGAATTCACCCCTCCACTTT